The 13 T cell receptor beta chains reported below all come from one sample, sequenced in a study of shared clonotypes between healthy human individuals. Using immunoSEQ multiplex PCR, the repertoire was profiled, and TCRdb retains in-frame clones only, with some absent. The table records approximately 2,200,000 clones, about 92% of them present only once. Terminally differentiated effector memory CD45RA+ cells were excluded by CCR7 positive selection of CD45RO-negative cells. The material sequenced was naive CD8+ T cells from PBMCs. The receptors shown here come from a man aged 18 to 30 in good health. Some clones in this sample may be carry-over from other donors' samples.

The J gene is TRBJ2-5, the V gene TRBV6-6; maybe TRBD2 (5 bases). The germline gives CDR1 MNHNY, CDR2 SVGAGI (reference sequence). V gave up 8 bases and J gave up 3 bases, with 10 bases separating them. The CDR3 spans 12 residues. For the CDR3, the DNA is TGTGCCAGCTGGACTGGGAAAGAGACCCAGTACTTC. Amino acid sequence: CASWTGKETQYF.

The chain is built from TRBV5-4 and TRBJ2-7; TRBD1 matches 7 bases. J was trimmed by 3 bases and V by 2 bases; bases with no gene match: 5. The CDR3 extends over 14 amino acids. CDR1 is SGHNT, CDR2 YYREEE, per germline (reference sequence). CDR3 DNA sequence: TGTGCCAGCAGCTTCCGGGACAGCCACTACGAGCAGTACTTC. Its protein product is CASSFRDSHYEQYF.

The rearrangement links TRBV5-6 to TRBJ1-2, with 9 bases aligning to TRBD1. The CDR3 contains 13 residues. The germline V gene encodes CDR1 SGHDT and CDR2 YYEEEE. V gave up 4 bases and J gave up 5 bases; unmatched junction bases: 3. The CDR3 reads CASSMGQGYGYTF. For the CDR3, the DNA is TGTGCCAGCAGCATGGGACAGGGATATGGCTACACCTTC. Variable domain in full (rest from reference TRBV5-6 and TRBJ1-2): DAGVTQSPTHLIKTRGQQVTLRCSPKSGHDTVSWYQQALGQGPQFIFQYYEEEERQRGNFPDRFSGHQFPNYSSELNVNALLLGDSALYLCASSMGQGYGYTFGSGTRLTVV.

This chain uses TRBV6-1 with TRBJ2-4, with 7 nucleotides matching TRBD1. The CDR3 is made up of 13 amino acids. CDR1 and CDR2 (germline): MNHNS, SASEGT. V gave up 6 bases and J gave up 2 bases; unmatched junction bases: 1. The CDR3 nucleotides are TGTGCCAGCAGGGGACAGCCCAAAAACATTCAGTACTTC. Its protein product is CASRGQPKNIQYF.

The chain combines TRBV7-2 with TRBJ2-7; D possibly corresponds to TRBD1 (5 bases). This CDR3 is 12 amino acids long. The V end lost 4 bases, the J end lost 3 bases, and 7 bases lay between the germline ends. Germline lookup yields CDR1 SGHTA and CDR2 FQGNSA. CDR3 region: CASSWGIYEQYF. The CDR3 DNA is TGTGCCAGCAGCTGGGGCATCTACGAGCAGTACTTC. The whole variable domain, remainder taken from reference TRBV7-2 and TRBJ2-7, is GAGVSQSPSNKVTEKGKDVELRCDPISGHTALYWYRQSLGQGLEFLIYFQGNSAPDKSGLPSDRFSAERTGGSVSTLTIQRTQQEDSAVYLCASSWGIYEQYFGPGTRLTVT.

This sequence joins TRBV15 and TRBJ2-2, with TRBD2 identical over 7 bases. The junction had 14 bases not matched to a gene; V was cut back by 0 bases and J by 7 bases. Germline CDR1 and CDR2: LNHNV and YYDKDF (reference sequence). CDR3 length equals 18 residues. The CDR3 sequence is CATSRDRATGGSSGELFF. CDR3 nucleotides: TGTGCCACCAGCAGAGATCGGGCAACGGGGGGATCGAGCGGGGAGCTGTTTTTT.

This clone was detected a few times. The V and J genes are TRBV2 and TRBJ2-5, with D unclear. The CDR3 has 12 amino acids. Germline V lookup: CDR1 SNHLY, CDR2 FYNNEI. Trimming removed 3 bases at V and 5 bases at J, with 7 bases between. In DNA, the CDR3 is TGTGCCAGCAGTGACCCAAGTGAGACCCAGTACTTC. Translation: CASSDPSETQYF.

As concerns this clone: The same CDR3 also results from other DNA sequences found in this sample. CDR3 protein: CASSGDYNEQFF. CDR3 nucleotide sequence: TGTGCCAGTAGCGGGGACTACAATGAGCAGTTCTTC. The chain carries TRBV19 and TRBJ2-1, with a tentative D call TRBD2 (5 bases). This CDR3 contains 12 residues. Per germline, CDR1 LNHDA and CDR2 SQIVND (reference sequence). The germline V and J ends were trimmed by 6 bases and 3 bases, with 6 bases remaining between them.

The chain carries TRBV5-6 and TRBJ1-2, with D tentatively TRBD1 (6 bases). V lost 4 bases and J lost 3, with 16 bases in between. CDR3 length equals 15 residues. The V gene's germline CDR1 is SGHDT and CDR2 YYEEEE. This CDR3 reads CASSQVAQGDYGYTF. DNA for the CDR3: TGTGCCAGCAGCCAAGTGGCACAGGGTGACTATGGCTACACCTTC.

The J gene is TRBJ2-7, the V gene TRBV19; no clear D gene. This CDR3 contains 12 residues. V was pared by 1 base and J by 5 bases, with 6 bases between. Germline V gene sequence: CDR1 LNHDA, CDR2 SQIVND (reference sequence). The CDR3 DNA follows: TGTGCCAGTAGTATAGGCAGGAACGAGCAGTACTTC. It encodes CASSIGRNEQYF.

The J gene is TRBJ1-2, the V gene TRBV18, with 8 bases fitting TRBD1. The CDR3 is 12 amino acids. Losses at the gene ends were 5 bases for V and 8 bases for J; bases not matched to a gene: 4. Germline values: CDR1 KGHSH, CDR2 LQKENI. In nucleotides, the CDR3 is TGTGCCAGCTCATCAGGGGGCGACGGCTACACCTTC. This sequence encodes CASSSGGDGYTF.

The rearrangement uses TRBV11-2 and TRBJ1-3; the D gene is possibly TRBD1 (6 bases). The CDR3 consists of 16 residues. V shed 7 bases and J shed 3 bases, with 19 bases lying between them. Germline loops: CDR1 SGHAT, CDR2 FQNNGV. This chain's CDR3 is CASNPSSGAGGNTIYF. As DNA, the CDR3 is TGTGCCAGCAATCCGTCGTCAGGGGCCGGTGGAAACACCATATATTTT.

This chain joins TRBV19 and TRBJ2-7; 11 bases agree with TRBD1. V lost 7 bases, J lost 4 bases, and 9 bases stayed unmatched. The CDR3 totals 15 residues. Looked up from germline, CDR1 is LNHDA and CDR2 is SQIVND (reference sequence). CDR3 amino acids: CASTQGQGALYEQYF. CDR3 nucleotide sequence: TGTGCCAGTACCCAAGGACAGGGGGCTTTGTACGAGCAGTACTTC.